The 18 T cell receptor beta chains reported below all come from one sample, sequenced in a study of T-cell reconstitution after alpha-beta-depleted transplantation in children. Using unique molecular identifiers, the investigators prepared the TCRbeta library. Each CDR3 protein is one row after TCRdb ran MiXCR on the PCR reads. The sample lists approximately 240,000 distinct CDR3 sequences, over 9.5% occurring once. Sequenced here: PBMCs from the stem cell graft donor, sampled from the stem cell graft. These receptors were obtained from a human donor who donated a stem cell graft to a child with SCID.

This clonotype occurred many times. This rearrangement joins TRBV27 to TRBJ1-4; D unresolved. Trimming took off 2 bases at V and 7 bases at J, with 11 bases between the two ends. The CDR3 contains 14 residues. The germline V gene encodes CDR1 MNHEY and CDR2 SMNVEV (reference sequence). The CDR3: CASSLTTTGEKLFF. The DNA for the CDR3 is TGTGCCAGCAGTTTAACCACGACGGGTGAAAAACTGTTTTTT.

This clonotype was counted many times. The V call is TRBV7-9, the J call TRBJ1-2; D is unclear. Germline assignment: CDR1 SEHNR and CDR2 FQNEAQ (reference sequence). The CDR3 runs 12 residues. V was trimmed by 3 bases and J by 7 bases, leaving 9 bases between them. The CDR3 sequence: CASSLDSGGYTF. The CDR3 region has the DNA TGTGCCAGCAGCTTGGACTCGGGTGGCTACACCTTC.

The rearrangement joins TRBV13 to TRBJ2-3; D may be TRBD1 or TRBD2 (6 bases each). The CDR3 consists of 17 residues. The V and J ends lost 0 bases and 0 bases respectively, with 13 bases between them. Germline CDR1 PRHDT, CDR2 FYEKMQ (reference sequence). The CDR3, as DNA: TGTGCCAGCAGCTTAGGCGAATGGGGGGCTAGCACAGATACGCAGTATTTT. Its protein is CASSLGEWGASTDTQYF.

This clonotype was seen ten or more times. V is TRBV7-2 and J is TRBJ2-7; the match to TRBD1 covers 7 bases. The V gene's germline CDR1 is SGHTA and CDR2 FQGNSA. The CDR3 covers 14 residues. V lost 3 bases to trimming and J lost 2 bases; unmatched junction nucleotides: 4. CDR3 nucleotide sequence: TGTGCCAGCAGCTTCCAGACAGGGACCTACGAGCAGTACTTC. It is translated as CASSFQTGTYEQYF. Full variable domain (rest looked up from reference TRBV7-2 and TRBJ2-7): GAGVSQSPSNKVTEKGKDVELRCDPISGHTALYWYRQSLGQGLEFLIYFQGNSAPDKSGLPSDRFSAERTGGSVSTLTIQRTQQEDSAVYLCASSFQTGTYEQYFGPGTRLTVT.

In nucleotides, the CDR3 is TGTGCCAGCAGCTTTCGGGACCATGACAATGAGCAGTTCTTC. Translating it yields CASSFRDHDNEQFF. V is TRBV7-8 and J is TRBJ2-1, with D perhaps being TRBD1 or TRBD2 (5 bases each). Looked up from germline, CDR1 is SGHVS and CDR2 is FQNEAQ. There are 14 residues in the CDR3. V was clipped by 3 bases and J by 5 bases, with 11 bases between them.

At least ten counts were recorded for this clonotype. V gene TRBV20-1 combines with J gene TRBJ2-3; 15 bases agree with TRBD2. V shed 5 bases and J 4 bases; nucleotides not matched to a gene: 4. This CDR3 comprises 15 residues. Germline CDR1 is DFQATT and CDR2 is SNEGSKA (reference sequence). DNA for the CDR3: TGCAGTGCTTCCGGACTAGCGGGGGGGGCAGATACGCAGTATTTT. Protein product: CSASGLAGGADTQYF.

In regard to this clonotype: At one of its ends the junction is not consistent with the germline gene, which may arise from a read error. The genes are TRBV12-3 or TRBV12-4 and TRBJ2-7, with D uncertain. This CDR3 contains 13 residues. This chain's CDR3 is CASSLGAWVEQYF. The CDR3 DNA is TGTGCCAGCAGCTTAGGAGCGTGGGTCGAGCAGTACTTC.

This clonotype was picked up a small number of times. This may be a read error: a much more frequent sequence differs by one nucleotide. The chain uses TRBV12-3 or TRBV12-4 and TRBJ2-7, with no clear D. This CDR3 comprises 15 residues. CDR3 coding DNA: TGTGCCAGCAGCCAAAGGGCTCAACTCCTTTACGAGCAGTCCTTC. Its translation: CASSQRAQLLYEQSF.

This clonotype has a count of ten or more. CDR3 DNA: TGTGCTAGTGGTTTCCCTCGGTCACCCCTCCACTTT. Translation: CASGFPRSPLHF. The chain links TRBV12-5 to TRBJ1-6; the D is unclear. Germline V gene lookup returns CDR1 LGHNT and CDR2 FRNRAP. Trimming removed 3 bases at V and 10 bases at J, with 7 bases between. This CDR3 is built from 12 residues.

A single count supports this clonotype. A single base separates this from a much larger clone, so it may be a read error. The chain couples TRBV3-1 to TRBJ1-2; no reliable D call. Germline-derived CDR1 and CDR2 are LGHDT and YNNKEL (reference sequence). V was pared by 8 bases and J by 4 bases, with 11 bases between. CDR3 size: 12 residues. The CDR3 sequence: CASSTPSYGYTF. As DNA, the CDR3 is TGTGCCAGCTCGACACCTAGCTATGGCTACACCTTC.

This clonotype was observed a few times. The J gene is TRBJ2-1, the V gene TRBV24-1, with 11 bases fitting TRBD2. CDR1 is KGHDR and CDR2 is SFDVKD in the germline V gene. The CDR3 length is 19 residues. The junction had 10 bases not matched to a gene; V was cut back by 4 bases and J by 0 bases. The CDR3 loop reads CATSDPGLAGSSSYNEQFF. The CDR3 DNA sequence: TGTGCCACCAGTGACCCTGGACTAGCGGGTTCCAGCTCCTACAATGAGCAGTTCTTC.

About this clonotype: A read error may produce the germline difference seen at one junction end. The CDR3: CAISPGLPRVGTRETQYF. The DNA of the CDR3 is TGTGCCATCAGCCCCGGCCTCCCGAGGGTGGGTACAAGAGAGACCCAGTACTTC. The chain joins TRBV4-2 to TRBJ2-5; a weak D match, TRBD2 (5 bases). The CDR3 contains 18 residues. Looked up from germline, CDR1 is LGHNA and CDR2 is YNFKEQ.

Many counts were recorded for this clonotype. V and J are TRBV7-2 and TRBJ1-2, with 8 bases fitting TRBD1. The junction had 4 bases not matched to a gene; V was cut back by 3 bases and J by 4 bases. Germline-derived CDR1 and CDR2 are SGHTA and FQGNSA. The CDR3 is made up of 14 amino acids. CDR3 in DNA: TGTGCCAGCAGCTTCGACAGGGGATTCTATGGCTACACCTTC. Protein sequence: CASSFDRGFYGYTF.

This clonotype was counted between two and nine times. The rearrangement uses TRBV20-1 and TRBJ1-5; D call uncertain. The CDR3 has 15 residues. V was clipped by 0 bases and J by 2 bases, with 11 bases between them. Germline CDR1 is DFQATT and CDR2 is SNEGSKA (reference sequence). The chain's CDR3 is CSARDRGFGNQPQHF. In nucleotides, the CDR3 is TGCAGTGCTAGAGATCGGGGTTTCGGCAATCAGCCCCAGCATTTT.

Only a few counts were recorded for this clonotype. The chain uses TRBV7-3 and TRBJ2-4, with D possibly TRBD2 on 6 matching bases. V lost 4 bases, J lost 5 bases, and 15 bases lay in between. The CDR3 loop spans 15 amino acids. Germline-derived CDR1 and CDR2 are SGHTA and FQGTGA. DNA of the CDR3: TGTGCCAGCAGCTCCCCTTCTGGAGGGCAAAACATTCAGTACTTC. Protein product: CASSSPSGGQNIQYF.

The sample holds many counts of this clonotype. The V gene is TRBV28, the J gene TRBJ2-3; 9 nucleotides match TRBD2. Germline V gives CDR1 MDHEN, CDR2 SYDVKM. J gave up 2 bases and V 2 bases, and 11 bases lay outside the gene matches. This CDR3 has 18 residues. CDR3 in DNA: TGTGCCAGCAGTTTAATGTGGGGGTCTAGCGGGGTCACAGATACGCAGTATTTT. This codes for CASSLMWGSSGVTDTQYF.

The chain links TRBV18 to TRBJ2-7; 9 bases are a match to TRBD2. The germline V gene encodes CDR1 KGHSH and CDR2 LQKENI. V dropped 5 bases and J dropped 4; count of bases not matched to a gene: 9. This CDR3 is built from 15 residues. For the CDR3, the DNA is TGTGCCAGCTCAGCCCGCGGGAGGGGGCTGTACGAGCAGTACTTC. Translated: CASSARGRGLYEQYF. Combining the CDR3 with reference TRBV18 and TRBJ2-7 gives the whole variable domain NAGVMQNPRHLVRRRGQEARLRCSPMKGHSHVYWYRQLPEEGLKFMVYLQKENIIDESGMPKERFSAEFPKEGPSILRIQQVVRGDSAAYFCASSARGRGLYEQYFGPGTRLTVT.

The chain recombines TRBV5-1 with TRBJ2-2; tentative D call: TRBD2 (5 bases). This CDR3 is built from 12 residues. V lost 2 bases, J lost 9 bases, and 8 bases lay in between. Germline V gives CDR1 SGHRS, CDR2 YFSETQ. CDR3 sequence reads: CASSFEGRELFF. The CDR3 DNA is TGCGCCAGCAGCTTCGAGGGCCGGGAGCTGTTTTTT.